Below are 27 T cell receptor beta chains sequenced from a single sample in a study of blood T cell repertoires in COVID-19 (dated by TCRdb to 2019 to 2021). Library generation was performed with the immunoSEQ multiplex PCR assay. TCRdb carries this immuneACCESS record with in-frame sequences only. Its versions omit some clonotypes, under half of them owing to an unresolved V gene in the studies checked, with the rest unexplained. Recorded for this sample are a few hundred thousand clones; approximately 91% of them occurred a single time. Of the sample, under 3% is held by the ten largest clones. What was sequenced was peripheral blood. Receptors were obtained from a person aged 18-30 years with COVID-19, enrolled during active disease.

The rearrangement uses TRBV12-3 or TRBV12-4 and TRBJ2-7; 9 positions agree with TRBD1. Unmatched junction bases numbered 4, after V lost 8 bases and J lost 5 bases. The length of the CDR3 is 12 residues. CDR3 DNA: TGTGCCAGCGGGACAGGGTTCGACGAGCAGTACTTC. Residues: CASGTGFDEQYF.

This chain uses TRBV15 with TRBJ1-2, with no clear D. In germline, CDR1 is LNHNV, CDR2 YYDKDF (reference sequence). This CDR3 has 13 residues. Trimming removed 11 bases from V and 0 bases from J, with 13 bases in between. CDR3 amino acids: CARPPASNYGYTF. As DNA, the CDR3 is TGTGCCCGCCCCCCCGCGTCTAACTATGGCTACACCTTC.

The V and J genes are TRBV27 and TRBJ2-7, with 8 positions matching TRBD1. With V trimmed by 0 bases and J by 4 bases, 2 bases remained unmatched. The CDR3 is 14 residues long. Germline V gene lookup returns CDR1 MNHEY and CDR2 SMNVEV (reference sequence). This CDR3 is CASSLSGQAYEQYF. The CDR3 nucleotides read TGTGCCAGCAGTTTATCGGGACAGGCATACGAGCAGTACTTC.

This chain uses TRBV28 with TRBJ1-2, with D maybe TRBD1 (5 bases). The CDR3 runs 17 residues. V was cut by 7 bases and J by 7 bases, with 28 bases left in between. In germline, CDR1 is MDHEN, CDR2 SYDVKM. In nucleotides, the CDR3 is TGTGCCAGCACCGAGCCCGTAGGCGGGGCGGCCTTAGGTGGCTACACCTTC. It is translated as CASTEPVGGAALGGYTF.

This chain uses TRBV6-5 with TRBJ1-1, with TRBD1 as a possible D gene (6 bases). Germline V CDR1 and CDR2: MNHEY, SVGAGI. Trimming pared 6 bases from V and 2 bases from J, leaving 16 bases between. The CDR3 is 15 amino acids. The CDR3 bases are TGTGCCAGCAGCCGAAATACGGACAGAAACACTGAAGCTTTCTTT. Amino acid sequence: CASSRNTDRNTEAFF.

The V call is TRBV4-2, the J call TRBJ1-1; 12 nucleotides agree with TRBD1. Per the germline V gene, CDR1 is LGHNA and CDR2 is YNFKEQ. Germline trimming cut 4 bases from V and 5 bases from J; bases unmatched to any gene: 17. The CDR3 runs to 19 residues. This CDR3 reads CASSPGSPGTGGAWTEAFF. CDR3 DNA sequence: TGTGCCAGCAGCCCCGGGTCTCCGGGGACAGGGGGCGCATGGACTGAAGCTTTCTTT.

The CDR3: CASSINLAAGNEQFF. Here the CDR3 DNA reads TGTGCCAGTAGTATTAACCTAGCGGCTGGCAATGAGCAGTTCTTC. This chain joins TRBV19 and TRBJ2-1, with 7 bases matching TRBD2. CDR1 and CDR2 from the germline V gene are LNHDA and SQIVND (reference sequence). The CDR3 covers 15 residues. J was trimmed by 6 bases and V by 3 bases; bases with no gene match: 8.

There are a few counts of this clone. The rearrangement uses TRBV5-5 and TRBJ1-2; a weak D match, TRBD1 (6 bases). V dropped 4 bases and J dropped 4 bases, with 17 bases sitting between them. CDR1 and CDR2 (germline): SGHKS, YYEKEE (reference sequence). The CDR3 extends over 15 amino acids. As DNA, the CDR3 is TGTGCCAGCAGCCTACTCAGGGACAACCCCTATGGCTACACCTTC. It yields the protein CASSLLRDNPYGYTF. Full variable domain (missing parts from reference TRBV5-5 and TRBJ1-2): DAGVTQSPTHLIKTRGQQVTLRCSPISGHKSVSWYQQVLGQGPQFIFQYYEKEERGRGNFPDRFSARQFPNYSSELNVNALLLGDSALYLCASSLLRDNPYGYTFGSGTRLTVV.

The chain links TRBV6-1 to TRBJ2-3, with a tentative D call TRBD2 (6 bases). This CDR3 has 14 residues. Germline assignment: CDR1 MNHNS and CDR2 SASEGT. Trimming removed 0 bases at V and 4 bases at J, with 8 bases between. The CDR3 DNA sequence: TGTGCCAGCAGTGAAGCGAGCGGGCCAGATACGCAGTATTTT. It yields the protein CASSEASGPDTQYF.

The CDR3 region is CASSSSLGLGNQPQHF. For the CDR3, the DNA is TGTGCCAGCAGCTCATCCCTCGGGTTAGGCAATCAGCCCCAGCATTTT. The chain is built from TRBV7-8 and TRBJ1-5, with D unclear. The CDR3 has 16 amino acids. V lost 4 bases, J lost 2 bases, and 15 bases lay in between. Germline-derived CDR1 and CDR2 are SGHVS and FQNEAQ.

The CDR3 nucleotides are TGTGCCAGCAGCCAGACTAGCGGAAGCACAGATACGCAGTATTTT. Translated: CASSQTSGSTDTQYF. This sequence joins TRBV7-9 and TRBJ2-3; 9 bases match TRBD2. Germline-derived CDR1 and CDR2 are SEHNR and FQNEAQ (reference sequence). This CDR3 comprises 15 residues. V was pared by 5 bases and J by 0 bases, with 3 bases of the junction left unmatched.

In its sample, this clone was seen once. The CDR3 DNA follows: TGTGCCAGCAGTTTGAGGCTAGCAACAGATACGCAGTATTTT. It codes for CASSLRLATDTQYF. The chain couples TRBV27 to TRBJ2-3; the D gene is possibly TRBD2 (5 bases). Germline V CDR1 and CDR2: MNHEY, SMNVEV (reference sequence). CDR3 length: 14 amino acids. V was cut by 3 bases and J by 3 bases, with 10 bases left in between.

The chain employs TRBV7-9 and TRBJ1-2; 8 nucleotides line up with TRBD1. This CDR3 region has 14 residues. Germline CDR1 is SEHNR and CDR2 is FQNEAQ (reference sequence). J gave up 4 bases and V 1 base, and 2 bases lay outside the gene matches. CDR3: CASSLGDRGYGYTF. CDR3 DNA sequence: TGTGCCAGCAGCTTAGGCGACAGGGGCTATGGCTACACCTTC. The full variable domain, in which reference TRBV7-9 and TRBJ1-2 provide the parts outside the CDR3, is DTGVSQNPRHKITKRGQNVTFRCDPISEHNRLYWYRQTLGQGPEFLTYFQNEAQLEKSRLLSDRFSAERPKGSFSTLEIQRTEQGDSAMYLCASSLGDRGYGYTFGSGTRLTVV.

This clone was seen a few times. The rearrangement joins TRBV19 to TRBJ1-5; a possible D gene is TRBD1 (6 bases). CDR3 size: 15 residues. V lost 3 bases and J lost 9, with 18 bases in between. Per the germline V gene, CDR1 is LNHDA and CDR2 is SQIVND (reference sequence). The CDR3 DNA reads as TGTGCCAGTAGTATCCCCGGTTCAGGGGTGATGCCCCAGCATTTT. Translating gives CASSIPGSGVMPQHF.

The chain has TRBV29-1 and TRBJ1-5; 7 bases match TRBD1. The ends lost 3 bases at V and 3 bases at J; junction bases unmatched: 2. Germline values: CDR1 SQVTM, CDR2 ANQGSEA. This CDR3 has 13 residues. The CDR3 sequence is CSVETGFNQPQHF. The CDR3 nucleotides read TGCAGCGTTGAGACAGGGTTCAATCAGCCCCAGCATTTT.

This clone was counted a single time. The chain employs TRBV7-8 and TRBJ2-7; the D gene is possibly TRBD1 (7 bases). Germline CDR1 SGHVS, CDR2 FQNEAQ. V was trimmed by 3 bases and J by 4 bases, leaving 16 bases between them. The CDR3 runs 15 residues. The CDR3 region is CASSFRRDRTYEQYF. In DNA, the CDR3 is TGTGCCAGCAGCTTTCGGCGGGACAGAACATACGAGCAGTACTTC.

The V and J genes are TRBV2 and TRBJ2-7; 10 bases are a match to TRBD1. The CDR3 totals 13 residues. The ends lost 10 bases at V and 2 bases at J; junction bases unmatched: 5. Germline lookup yields CDR1 SNHLY and CDR2 FYNNEI. The CDR3 sequence: CAIAGTGAYEQYF. CDR3 nucleotides: TGTGCCATCGCCGGGACAGGGGCCTACGAGCAGTACTTC.

The chain uses TRBV25-1 and TRBJ1-6; 9 bases map to TRBD1. Trimming at V came to 4 bases and at J to 8 bases, leaving 9 bases not matched to a gene. This CDR3 is built from 16 residues. CDR1 MGHDK and CDR2 SYGVNS come from the germline V gene. In DNA, the CDR3 is TGTGCCAGCAGTGGGGGACAGGGAGGGGGATATTCACCCCTCCACTTT. This sequence encodes CASSGGQGGGYSPLHF.

The chain is built from TRBV7-9 and TRBJ2-5, with a tentative D call TRBD2 (6 bases). This CDR3 comprises 16 residues. Germline V gene lookup returns CDR1 SEHNR and CDR2 FQNEAQ (reference sequence). V was pared by 6 bases and J by 0 bases, with 17 bases between. CDR3 residues: CASSFRGSGYQETQYF. The CDR3 nucleotides read TGTGCCAGCAGTTTCCGGGGTAGCGGTTACCAAGAGACCCAGTACTTC.

The rearrangement uses TRBV28 and TRBJ1-1; maybe TRBD1 (5 bases). V lost 5 bases to trimming and J lost 1 base, with 11 bases between them. This CDR3 is built from 14 residues. CDR1 is MDHEN, CDR2 SYDVKM, per germline. The CDR3 nucleotides read TGTGCCAGCAGTCTTCAGGGTCGGAACACTGAAGCTTTCTTT. Translating it yields CASSLQGRNTEAFF.

The chain links TRBV9 to TRBJ2-2; 9 bases match TRBD1. V lost 3 bases to trimming and J lost 5 bases; unmatched junction nucleotides: 5. Per the germline V gene, CDR1 is SGDLS and CDR2 is YYNGEE. The CDR3 has 15 amino acids. The CDR3 loop reads CASSGGQGKTGELFF. CDR3 bases: TGTGCCAGCAGCGGAGGACAGGGGAAAACCGGGGAGCTGTTTTTT.

Only one count was recorded for this clone. The chain couples TRBV6-5 to TRBJ1-3, with 9 bases that match TRBD1. The V and J ends lost 8 bases and 4 bases, in that order; junction bases with no gene match: 9. CDR3 length: 15 amino acids. CDR1 MNHEY and CDR2 SVGAGI come from the germline V gene. This CDR3 is CASGGQGSKGNTIYF. The CDR3 coding sequence is TGTGCCAGCGGAGGACAGGGGTCGAAGGGAAACACCATATATTTT.

This chain joins TRBV27 and TRBJ2-1; the D gene is possibly TRBD2 (5 bases). V shed 3 bases and J shed 7 bases, with 16 bases lying between them. Germline loops: CDR1 MNHEY, CDR2 SMNVEV (reference sequence). This CDR3 has 15 residues. The CDR3 coding sequence is TGTGCCAGCAGTTTGGGAGTCGGTCCTGGGAATGAGCAGTTCTTC. Translated: CASSLGVGPGNEQFF.

The rearrangement joins TRBV27 to TRBJ2-2; D might be TRBD1 (6 bases). Germline V lookup: CDR1 MNHEY, CDR2 SMNVEV (reference sequence). V was shortened by 2 bases and J by 1 base, with 17 bases between the two germline ends. CDR3 length equals 18 residues. CDR3 DNA sequence: TGTGCCAGCAGTTTAGCCTGGTCGGGGACACTGAACACCGGGGAGCTGTTTTTT. This encodes CASSLAWSGTLNTGELFF.

The genes are TRBV27 and TRBJ2-3; TRBD2 aligns across 7 bases. J lost 10 bases, V lost 4 bases, and 17 bases had no gene match. Germline-derived CDR1 and CDR2 are MNHEY and SMNVEV (reference sequence). This CDR3 is built from 16 residues. The DNA for the CDR3 is TGTGCCAGCAGTTCCGGAAGAGCGGGAAGTCTTGGGGCGCAGTATTTT. Amino acids: CASSSGRAGSLGAQYF.

The V gene is TRBV9, the J gene TRBJ2-2; D is possibly TRBD2 (5 bases). CDR3 length: 17 amino acids. Germline V gene sequence: CDR1 SGDLS, CDR2 YYNGEE. Trimming took off 4 bases at V and 1 base at J, with 17 bases between the two ends. Written as DNA, the CDR3 is TGTGCCAGCAGCCAACTCCCGGGAAATAGGAACACCGGGGAGCTGTTTTTT. Its protein product is CASSQLPGNRNTGELFF.

The V call is TRBV21-1, the J call TRBJ1-5; TRBD1 is taken as the D call from the table, unchecked against the DNA. TRBV21-1 is reported as a pseudogene. The CDR3 consists of 17 residues. The CDR3 DNA follows: TGTGCCAGCAGCAAAGGGTCACCCGGCGCAGGGGGTCAGCCCCAGCATTTT. Translation: CASSKGSPGAGGQPQHF.